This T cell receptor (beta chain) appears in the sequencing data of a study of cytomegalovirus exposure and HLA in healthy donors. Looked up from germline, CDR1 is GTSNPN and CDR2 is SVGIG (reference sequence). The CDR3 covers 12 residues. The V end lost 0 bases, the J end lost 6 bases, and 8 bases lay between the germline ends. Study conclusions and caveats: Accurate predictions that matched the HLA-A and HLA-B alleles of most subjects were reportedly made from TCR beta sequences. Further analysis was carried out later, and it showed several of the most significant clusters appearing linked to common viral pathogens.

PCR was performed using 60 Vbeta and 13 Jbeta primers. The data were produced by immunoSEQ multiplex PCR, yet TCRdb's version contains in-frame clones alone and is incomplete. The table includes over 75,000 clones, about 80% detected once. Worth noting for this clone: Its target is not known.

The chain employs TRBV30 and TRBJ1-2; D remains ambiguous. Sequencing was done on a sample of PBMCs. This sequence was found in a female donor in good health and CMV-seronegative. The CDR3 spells CAWSVRHDGYTF. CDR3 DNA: TGTGCCTGGAGTGTACGACACGATGGCTACACCTTC.